This passage covers 11 T cell receptor beta chains from one sample sequenced in a study of T cell responses to AZD1222 COVID-19 vaccine. The data were produced by immunoSEQ multiplex PCR, yet TCRdb's version contains in-frame clones alone and is incomplete. The sample yields 60,000 to 100,000 clones, 75% to 90% seen once. Sequences were derived from peripheral blood, sampled on day 0 of AZD1222 vaccination. The receptors stem from an adult in good health.

As concerns this clone: The same CDR3 is also encoded by other DNA sequences in this sample. This rearrangement joins TRBV11-2 to TRBJ2-1; D gene uncertain. The CDR3 is made up of 13 amino acids. CDR1 and CDR2 (germline): SGHAT, FQNNGV. V gave up 0 bases and J gave up 4 bases, with 4 bases separating them. CDR3 sequence reads: CASSLERYNEQFF. In DNA, the CDR3 is TGTGCCAGCAGCTTAGAGCGGTACAATGAGCAGTTCTTC.

V usage is TRBV12-3 or TRBV12-4 and J usage is TRBJ1-2, with D maybe TRBD1 (5 bases). V gave up 3 bases and J gave up 6 bases, with 11 bases separating them. The CDR3 runs to 13 residues. The CDR3 nucleotides read TGTGCCAGCAGTTTTCGGGGGTTTGATGGCTACACCTTC. This translates into CASSFRGFDGYTF.

V gene TRBV7-2 combines with J gene TRBJ2-7, with 7 bases that match TRBD2. This CDR3 has 15 residues. Trimming took 3 bases from V and 0 from J; bases not matched to a gene: 5. The V gene's germline CDR1 is SGHTA and CDR2 FQGNSA. CDR3 region: CASSFARTSSYEQYF. CDR3 DNA: TGTGCCAGCAGCTTCGCGCGGACTAGCTCCTACGAGCAGTACTTC. Using reference TRBV7-2 and TRBJ2-7 for the parts outside the CDR3, the full variable domain is GAGVSQSPSNKVTEKGKDVELRCDPISGHTALYWYRQSLGQGLEFLIYFQGNSAPDKSGLPSDRFSAERTGGSVSTLTIQRTQQEDSAVYLCASSFARTSSYEQYFGPGTRLTVT.

This sequence joins TRBV28 and TRBJ1-4, with no clear D. With 3 bases removed from V and 4 bases from J, the gap between germline ends came to 6 bases. CDR1 and CDR2 from the germline V gene are MDHEN and SYDVKM. The CDR3 consists of 13 residues. As DNA, the CDR3 is TGTGCCAGCAGTTTTCGTCGTAATGAAAAACTGTTTTTT. Protein: CASSFRRNEKLFF.

In its sample, this clone was seen once. CDR3 sequence reads: CSVEEGGNTEAFF. CDR3 in DNA: TGCAGCGTTGAAGAGGGGGGAAACACTGAAGCTTTCTTT. V is TRBV29-1 and J is TRBJ1-1, with D maybe TRBD1 (5 bases). V was clipped by 0 bases and J by 2 bases, with 7 bases between them. This CDR3 spans 13 amino acids. Germline CDR1 is SQVTM and CDR2 is ANQGSEA.

The count of this clone is one. The chain carries TRBV3-1 (or the pseudogene TRBV3-2) and TRBJ2-1; D not certain. The CDR3 runs to 13 residues. Trimming removed 7 bases from V and 3 bases from J, with 10 bases in between. Germline lookup yields CDR1 LGHDT and CDR2 YNNKEL (reference sequence). The CDR3 nucleotides read TGTGCCAGCACTCTAAGCAGCTACAATGAGCAGTTCTTC. Residues: CASTLSSYNEQFF.

V usage is TRBV3-1 (or the pseudogene TRBV3-2) and J usage is TRBJ2-2; possible D gene TRBD2, 7 bases. The germline V gene has CDR1 LGHDT and CDR2 YNNKEL (reference sequence). V dropped 4 bases and J dropped 4 bases, with 10 bases sitting between them. The CDR3 sequence is 14 residues long. CDR3 in amino acids: CASSREGGTGELFF. DNA of the CDR3: TGTGCCAGCAGCCGGGAGGGGGGCACCGGGGAGCTGTTTTTT.

This clone was observed a few times. J is TRBJ1-1 and V is TRBV5-4; 8 nucleotides align to TRBD1. This CDR3 is built from 15 residues. Germline assignment: CDR1 SGHNT and CDR2 YYREEE (reference sequence). With 2 bases clipped from V and 4 bases from J, the junction kept 7 bases outside the gene matches. DNA for the CDR3: TGTGCCAGCAGCTTAAATCAGGGGGCGGTCACTGAAGCTTTCTTT. Encoded protein: CASSLNQGAVTEAFF. Full variable domain (rest looked up from reference TRBV5-4 and TRBJ1-1): ETGVTQSPTHLIKTRGQQVTLRCSSQSGHNTVSWYQQALGQGPQFIFQYYREEENGRGNFPPRFSGLQFPNYSSELNVNALELDDSALYLCASSLNQGAVTEAFFGQGTRLTVV.

This chain links TRBV6-2 or TRBV6-3 with TRBJ2-3, with D perhaps given as TRBD1 or TRBD2 (5 bases each). Germline V gene lookup returns CDR1 MNHEY and CDR2 SVGEGT. The CDR3 consists of 13 residues. Trimming removed 4 bases at V and 7 bases at J, with 12 bases between. The CDR3 is CASSWDPGNTQYF. The DNA for the CDR3 is TGTGCCAGCAGTTGGGACCCGGGAAATACGCAGTATTTT.

Of note for this clone: This sample includes further DNA sequences coding for the same CDR3. The V and J genes are TRBV6-5 and TRBJ2-7, with D perhaps given as TRBD1 or TRBD2 (5 bases each). CDR1 is MNHEY and CDR2 is SVGAGI in the germline V gene. The CDR3 sequence is 16 residues long. The V end was cut by 1 base, the J end by 6 bases, with 19 bases between. CDR3 nucleotides: TGTGCCAGCAGTTACTTGGGACGTCAGATTGGGGTCGAGCAGTACTTC. This encodes CASSYLGRQIGVEQYF.

This clone has only one observation. V gene TRBV28 combines with J gene TRBJ2-1; 11 nucleotides line up with TRBD2. V lost 6 bases to trimming and J lost 4 bases; unmatched junction nucleotides: 5. This CDR3 spans 15 amino acids. CDR1 is MDHEN and CDR2 is SYDVKM in the germline V gene. CDR3 in DNA: TGTGCCAGCAGCTACGGACTAGCGGGTTACAATGAGCAGTTCTTC. It yields the protein CASSYGLAGYNEQFF.